The 5 T cell receptor beta chains presented below share a single source sample, sequenced in a study of T cell repertoires in cytomegalovirus infection. TCRdb re-derived calls from the reads in MiXCR, one entry per CDR3 protein. The sample has roughly 570,000 distinct CDR3 sequences, almost 40% seen once. Antigens for these TCRs are unknown. The sample here was cultured PBMCs, taken from culture after CMV antigen stimulation. These receptors were collected from a human donor in good health (CMV status not recorded). Some clones in this sample may be carry-over from other donors' samples.

The chain has TRBV6-2 or TRBV6-3 and TRBJ1-5, with 7 nucleotides matching TRBD1. Germline trimming cut 6 bases from V and 4 bases from J; bases unmatched to any gene: 6. Per germline, CDR1 MNHEY and CDR2 SVGEGT. The CDR3 spans 14 residues. The CDR3 DNA sequence: TGTGCCAGCAGGGATAGGACAGGAAATCAGCCCCAGCATTTT. This sequence encodes CASRDRTGNQPQHF.

The rearrangement uses TRBV20-1 and TRBJ2-3; D possibly corresponds to TRBD2 (6 bases). CDR1 is DFQATT and CDR2 is SNEGSKA in the germline V gene (reference sequence). The CDR3 is 14 amino acids. V dropped 3 bases and J dropped 2 bases, with 12 bases sitting between them. The CDR3 bases are TGCAGTGCTAGCGTTAGCGGTTCCACAGATACGCAGTATTTT. This translates into CSASVSGSTDTQYF.

V usage is TRBV19 and J usage is TRBJ1-5, with TRBD1 as a possible D gene (5 bases). Germline assignment: CDR1 LNHDA and CDR2 SQIVND (reference sequence). V gave up 6 bases and J gave up 5 bases, with 17 bases separating them. The CDR3 has 15 residues. This CDR3 is CASRMLGGLDQPQHF. In DNA form, the CDR3 reads TGTGCCAGTAGGATGTTGGGGGGTCTCGATCAGCCCCAGCATTTT.

This clonotype occurred a few times. The CDR3 sequence: CASSFPQVTNEKLFF. The CDR3 DNA is TGTGCCAGCAGCTTCCCCCAAGTAACTAATGAAAAACTGTTTTTT. The rearrangement links TRBV7-9 to TRBJ1-4; D is unclear. This CDR3 has 15 amino acids. The ends were cut back, 3 bases at V and 1 base at J, with 9 bases in the middle. CDR1 and CDR2 from the germline V gene are SEHNR and FQNEAQ (reference sequence). Together with reference TRBV7-9 and TRBJ1-4, the CDR3 gives the full variable domain: DTGVSQNPRHKITKRGQNVTFRCDPISEHNRLYWYRQTLGQGPEFLTYFQNEAQLEKSRLLSDRFSAERPKGSFSTLEIQRTEQGDSAMYLCASSFPQVTNEKLFFGSGTQLSVL.

V gene TRBV7-2 combines with J gene TRBJ2-3, with TRBD2 matching 7 bases. In germline, CDR1 is SGHTA, CDR2 FQGNSA. This CDR3 has 16 amino acids. J lost 3 bases, V lost 0 bases, and 6 bases had no gene match. This chain's CDR3 is CASSLAGTKLTDTQYF. The DNA for the CDR3 is TGTGCCAGCAGCTTAGCCGGGACTAAGTTGACAGATACGCAGTATTTT.